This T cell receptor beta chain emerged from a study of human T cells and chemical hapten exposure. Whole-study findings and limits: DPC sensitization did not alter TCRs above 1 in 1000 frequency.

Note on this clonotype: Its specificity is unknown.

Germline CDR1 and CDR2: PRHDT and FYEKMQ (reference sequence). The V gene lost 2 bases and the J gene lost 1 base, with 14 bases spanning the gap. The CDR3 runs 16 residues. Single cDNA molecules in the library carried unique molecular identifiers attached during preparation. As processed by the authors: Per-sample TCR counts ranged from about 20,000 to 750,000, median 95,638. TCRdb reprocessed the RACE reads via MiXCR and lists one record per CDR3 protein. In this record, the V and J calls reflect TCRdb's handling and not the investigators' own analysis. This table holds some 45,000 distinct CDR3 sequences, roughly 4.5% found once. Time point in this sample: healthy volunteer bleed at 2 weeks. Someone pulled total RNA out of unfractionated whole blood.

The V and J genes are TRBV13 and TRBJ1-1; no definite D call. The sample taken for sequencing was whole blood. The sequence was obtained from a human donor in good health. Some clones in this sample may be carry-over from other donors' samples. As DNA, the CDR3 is TGTGCCAGCAGCTTAAGGTCCTGGACGGAGAACACTGAAGCTTTCTTT. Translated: CASSLRSWTENTEAFF. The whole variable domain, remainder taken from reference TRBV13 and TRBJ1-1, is AAGVIQSPRHLIKEKRETATLKCYPIPRHDTVYWYQQGPGQDPQFLISFYEKMQSDKGSIPDRFSAQQFSDYHSELNMSSLELGDSALYFCASSLRSWTENTEAFFGQGTRLTVV.